The entry that follows covers one TCR beta chain sequence. The antigen is not known. Treatment in this sample: oral pan-JAK inhibitor, 5-10 mg twice daily. The study team obtained lesional scalp punch biopsies and peripheral blood from alopecia areata patients. Per germline, CDR1 SGHRS and CDR2 YFSETQ. The V end was cut by 0 bases, the J end by 5 bases, with 11 bases between. The length of the CDR3 is 15 residues. The sample originates from a study of CD8+ T cells in alopecia areata. Reverse transcription of extracted RNA yielded cDNA, which provided the sequencing template. Using immunoSEQ multiplex PCR, the repertoire was profiled, and TCRdb retains in-frame clones only, with some absent. The table includes some 150,000 clones, roughly nine tenths detected once. Study observations and caveats: Within the top 100, expanded CD8+ clones significantly decreased with tofacitinib, as did scalp clonality. In patients, TCRs were shared less clearly than in mice, and HLA may possibly be involved. One nonresponder makes the tie between baseline CD8+ expansion and response uncertain.

The specimen was CD8+ T cells sorted from blood, collected at week 4, from a patient treated with tofacitinib. The chain carries TRBV5-1 and TRBJ2-2; D is perhaps TRBD2 (5 bases). This clonotype was sampled from a human donor with alopecia areata. CDR3 bases: TGCGCCAGCAGCTTGGGTAGGACTCAAACCGGGGAGCTGTTTTTT. Translation gives CASSLGRTQTGELFF.